These T cell receptor beta chains were read from a single sample in a study of blood T cell repertoires in COVID-19. Assay used: immunoSEQ multiplex PCR; TCRdb lists only in-frame clones, some missing. The table lists roughly 700,000 clones, about 90% of them singletons. Sequenced material: peripheral blood. These receptors were collected from a woman under 30 with acute or convalescent COVID-19. The CDR3 runs from the conserved cysteine through the conserved F or W. A D gene is named only where the DNA matches it firmly. A clone size is listed for some rows: how often the clone was seen (once, few, many), or a class if it is expanded.

j_call	d_call	v_call	clone_size	cdr3_nt	cdr3_aa
TRBJ2-7	NA	TRBV6-5	NA	TGTGCCAGCATCGCAGGGTTGTCCGAGCAGTACTTC	CASIAGLSEQYF
TRBJ1-4	NA	TRBV4-3	NA	TGCGCCAGCAACAACCTCGACAGCGGGGAGAGACTGTTTTTT	CASNNLDSGERLFF
TRBJ2-1	TRBD1	TRBV14	NA	TGTGCCAGCAGCCACCTCGACAGGGGGTCCTACAATGAGCAGTTCTTC	CASSHLDRGSYNEQFF
TRBJ1-1	TRBD1	TRBV3-1/TRBV3-2	NA	TGTGCCAGCAGCCCTCGGACAGGGAACACTGAAGCTTTCTTT	CASSPRTGNTEAFF
TRBJ1-2	NA	TRBV14	NA	TGTGCCAGCAGCCGGGACATCGATAACTATGGCTACACCTTC	CASSRDIDNYGYTF
TRBJ1-2	TRBD1	TRBV3-1/TRBV3-2	NA	TGTGCCAGCAGCCTCCGACAGGGGAGGAACTATGGCTACACCTTC	CASSLRQGRNYGYTF
TRBJ1-2	NA	TRBV7-9	NA	TGTGCCAGCAGCTTAGGAGAGGTTGTCTATGGCTACACCTTC	CASSLGEVVYGYTF
TRBJ1-1	TRBD1	TRBV24-1	NA	TGTGCCACCAGTGATCGACAGGGGACGTTCGCTGAAGCTTTCTTT	CATSDRQGTFAEAFF
TRBJ1-1	NA	TRBV29-1	NA	TGCAGCGTTGTCAGGGCTGATGAAGCTTTCTTT	CSVVRADEAFF
TRBJ1-2	TRBD1	TRBV19	once	TGTGCCAGTAGTCAGGGGGCTCGAGGCTACACCTTC	CASSQGARGYTF
TRBJ2-1	NA	TRBV7-9	NA	TGTGCCAGCAGCTCGGTCCCGGGAGTCAATGAGCAGTTCTTC	CASSSVPGVNEQFF
TRBJ1-5	NA	TRBV27	NA	TGTGCCAGCAGTCCCACCTCCTCGAGGGCCGGTAATCAGCCCCAGCATTTT	CASSPTSSRAGNQPQHF
TRBJ2-1	NA	TRBV3-1/TRBV3-2	once	TGTGCCAGCAGCCTGGGGCTAGTATCCTACAATGAGCAGTTCTTC	CASSLGLVSYNEQFF
TRBJ1-1	NA	TRBV6-2/TRBV6-3	NA	TGTGCCAGCAGTTACCTCCTCGGTTTTGGGGAGACTTTCTTT	CASSYLLGFGETFF
TRBJ1-2	TRBD1	TRBV2	NA	TGTGCCAGCAGTGAACCCGGACAGGGGTATGGCTACACCTTC	CASSEPGQGYGYTF
TRBJ2-2	TRBD1	TRBV6-6	NA	TGTGCCAGCAGCCCGACAGGGATCAACACCGGGGAGCTGTTTTTT	CASSPTGINTGELFF
TRBJ1-2	NA	TRBV5-5	NA	TGTGCCAGCAGCTTGGGGCCCTACGAGGGTGGCTACACCTTC	CASSLGPYEGGYTF
TRBJ2-3	NA	TRBV6-7	NA	TGTGCCAGCAGTTACCCGGGCAGAGCCGGGGCAGATACGCAGTATTTT	CASSYPGRAGADTQYF
TRBJ1-6	NA	TRBV27	NA	TGTGCCAGCAGTTTTCGAGGGGGGGGTTCACCCCTCCACTTT	CASSFRGGGSPLHF
TRBJ1-2	NA	TRBV19	NA	TGTGCCAGTAGTATAAACCGGGACACCAACTATGGCTACACCTTC	CASSINRDTNYGYTF
TRBJ2-3	NA	TRBV7-8	NA	TGTGCCAGCAGCCGAGGGCGGATTGGCACAGATACGCAGTATTTT	CASSRGRIGTDTQYF
TRBJ1-1	NA	TRBV5-1	NA	TGCGCCAGCAGCTTGGCCGGAGTGAGTGGCACTGAAGCTTTCTTT	CASSLAGVSGTEAFF
TRBJ1-1	NA	TRBV20-1	NA	TGCAGTGCTACCCGGACCGACGGGGTTTTCTTT	CSATRTDGVFF
TRBJ1-6	NA	TRBV11-2	NA	TGTGCCAGCAGCTTAGGTTTGGGGGGACCCCTCTATAATTCACCCCTCCACTTT	CASSLGLGGPLYNSPLHF
TRBJ2-7	TRBD1	TRBV5-1	NA	TGCGCCAGCAGCCCGGACAGGCCCTACGAGCAGTACTTC	CASSPDRPYEQYF
TRBJ1-1	NA	TRBV2	few	TGTGCCAGCAGCACCAGGGGCTGGGCTTTCTTT	CASSTRGWAFF
TRBJ2-7	NA	TRBV4-1	NA	TGCGCCAGCAGCCATCTAGGCGCATCCTCCTACGAGCAGTACTTC	CASSHLGASSYEQYF
TRBJ2-6	NA	TRBV7-9	NA	TGTGCCAGCAGCTTAGTGGAGGGGACTGGGGCCAACGTCCTGACTTTC	CASSLVEGTGANVLTF
TRBJ1-3	NA	TRBV5-1	NA	TGCGCCAGCAGCTTGATGACAGCCTCTGGAAACACCATATATTTT	CASSLMTASGNTIYF
TRBJ1-1	NA	TRBV6-2/TRBV6-3	NA	TGTGCCAGCAGTTACTCGATGGGCAGGGTGAACACTGAAGCTTTCTTT	CASSYSMGRVNTEAFF
TRBJ1-6	TRBD1	TRBV7-9	few	TGTGCCAGCAGCCCACAAAGGGGACAGGCCGGGTCACCCCTCCACTTT	CASSPQRGQAGSPLHF
TRBJ2-5	TRBD2	TRBV5-4	NA	TGTGCCAGCAGCTTGGGTACCCCGGGACTAGCGGGGGGGGCAGCTCGGTACTTC	CASSLGTPGLAGGAARYF
TRBJ1-2	NA	TRBV7-9	NA	TGTGCCAGCAGCTCAGCCGGGACACCCAAAGCTCACTATGGCTACACCTTC	CASSSAGTPKAHYGYTF
TRBJ1-6	NA	TRBV11-2	NA	TGTGCCAGCACCCGAGGACTCGCCCCCCTCCACTTT	CASTRGLAPLHF
TRBJ2-1	NA	TRBV27	NA	TGTGCCAGCAGTCGCCGGGAAAATAATGAGCAGTTCTTC	CASSRRENNEQFF
TRBJ1-1	TRBD1	TRBV6-5	NA	TGTGCCAGTCGGGCAGGGGACAGCACTGAAGCTTTCTTT	CASRAGDSTEAFF
TRBJ1-5	NA	TRBV3-1/TRBV3-2	NA	TGTGCCGCGCTTTCGGGGGTGGGCCTCAATCAGCCCCAGCATTTT	CAALSGVGLNQPQHF
TRBJ2-2	TRBD1	TRBV7-9	NA	TGTGCCAGCATCAACAGGGGGGAGAACACCGGGGAGCTGTTTTTT	CASINRGENTGELFF
TRBJ1-2	NA	TRBV29-1	NA	TGCAGCGTTGAAGATCCTTTCCAGGGTAGGCATGGCTACACCTTC	CSVEDPFQGRHGYTF
TRBJ1-1	TRBD1	TRBV13	NA	TGTGCCAGCAGCTCATCAGGGGGCTACACTGAAGCTTTCTTT	CASSSSGGYTEAFF
TRBJ1-2	TRBD1	TRBV10-2	NA	TGCGCCAGCAGTGTAAGGACAGGGGATGGCTACACCTTC	CASSVRTGDGYTF
TRBJ2-1	NA	TRBV9	NA	TGTGCCAGCAGGTCTAGCGCCGAGCAGTTCTTC	CASRSSAEQFF
TRBJ1-6	TRBD1	TRBV7-9	NA	TGTGCCAGCAGCTCGAGTGGACAGGGGGATCCCTCACCCCTCCACTTT	CASSSSGQGDPSPLHF
TRBJ2-6	NA	TRBV7-2	NA	TGTGCCAGCAGCCTCAGGGTGGATGGGGCCAACGTCCTGACTTTC	CASSLRVDGANVLTF
TRBJ2-1	TRBD2	TRBV5-5	NA	TGTGCCAGCAGCTTGCCCCGTGGGAGGGATGAGCAGTTCTTC	CASSLPRGRDEQFF
TRBJ1-2	NA	TRBV9	NA	TGTGCCAGCAGCCAACTCGGGCAGGGAATCTATGGCTACACCTTC	CASSQLGQGIYGYTF
TRBJ1-1	NA	TRBV6-1	NA	TGTGCCAGCAGTGAAGAGGACAGAGGGGCTTTCTTT	CASSEEDRGAFF
TRBJ1-1	NA	TRBV29-1	NA	TGCAGCGTTGCCAGGGATCGAACTGAAGCTTTCTTT	CSVARDRTEAFF
TRBJ1-2	NA	TRBV19	few	TGTGCCAGTAGTTATCGGGGTTGGAACTATGGCTACACCTTC	CASSYRGWNYGYTF
TRBJ2-1	TRBD2	TRBV6-5	NA	TGTGCCAGCAGTCAGACTAGCGGGGCTTACAATGAGCAGTTCTTC	CASSQTSGAYNEQFF
TRBJ2-3	NA	TRBV5-1	NA	TGCGCCAGCAGCTTGGCCCACTTTAGAGATACGCAGTATTTT	CASSLAHFRDTQYF
TRBJ1-1	NA	TRBV30	NA	TGTGCCTGGAAAAAGAGAGCGAACACTGAAGCTTTCTTT	CAWKKRANTEAFF
TRBJ1-3	NA	TRBV6-1	NA	TGTGCCAGCAGTGAATCACGGGGAAACACCATATATTTT	CASSESRGNTIYF
TRBJ2-7	TRBD1	TRBV19	few	TGTGCCAGTAGTACTCGCGACAGGGTCTGCGAGCAGTACTTC	CASSTRDRVCEQYF
TRBJ2-7	TRBD1	TRBV30	NA	TGTGCCTGGAGTGCTGGGGGACAGGGTAATTTGGAGCAGTACTTC	CAWSAGGQGNLEQYF
TRBJ1-5	TRBD1	TRBV6-2/TRBV6-3	NA	TGTGCCAGCAGTTACTCGAGGGACAGGGGAACGCGTCAGCCCCAGCATTTT	CASSYSRDRGTRQPQHF
TRBJ1-6	NA	TRBV30	few	TGTGCCTGGAGTACGGACAGAGGGTCCGCACCCCTCCACTTT	CAWSTDRGSAPLHF